This T cell receptor (beta chain) is drawn from a study of cytomegalovirus exposure and HLA in healthy donors. Study at large: Earlier, 110 million or so unique TCR beta sequences were recovered from about 170 million T cells by an analysis. Regarding the study as a whole: A few CMV-associated chains were confirmed in vitro to be specific for CMV antigens.

In this sample, this clone turned up once. The antigen remains undetermined. PCR employed 60 Vbeta and 13 Jbeta primers. Method: immunoSEQ multiplex PCR; TCRdb's copy keeps in-frame clones and lacks some. The table includes 180,000 or so clones, 60% to 85% detected once. V dropped 6 bases and J dropped 2 bases, with 10 bases sitting between them. The CDR3 loop spans 13 amino acids. CDR1 and CDR2 (germline): ENHRY, SYGVKD. This sequence joins TRBV10-3 and TRBJ1-1; D call uncertain. The sequencing input was PBMCs. The receptor was isolated from a man aged 18 to 29 in good health and CMV-seronegative. Here the CDR3 reads CAIRPTANTEAFF. CDR3 DNA sequence: TGTGCCATCAGACCCACAGCAAACACTGAAGCTTTCTTT.